One and the same sample provided the 15 T cell receptor beta chains below, sequenced in a study of blood T cell repertoires in COVID-19. The data were produced by immunoSEQ multiplex PCR, yet TCRdb's version contains in-frame clones alone and is incomplete. The sample lists 88,000 or so clones; over 75% were seen once. Sequenced input: peripheral blood. The receptors originated from a man aged 55 to 70 with acute or convalescent COVID-19.

This clone was seen only once. The chain links TRBV11-1 to TRBJ1-1; no firm D call. V was trimmed by 2 bases and J by 1 base, leaving 8 bases between them. Germline CDR1 and CDR2: SGHAT and FQDESV (reference sequence). CDR3 size: 14 residues. The CDR3 bases are TGTGCCAGCAGCTTATCCACAAAGAACACTGAAGCTTTCTTT. Protein sequence: CASSLSTKNTEAFF.

The DNA of the CDR3 is TGTGCCAGCAGCTTAGCGGCGGGGCCAAACTCACCCCTCCACTTT. As protein: CASSLAAGPNSPLHF. This sequence joins TRBV7-2 and TRBJ1-6; D may be TRBD1 (5 bases). Germline loops: CDR1 SGHTA, CDR2 FQGNSA. The CDR3 is 15 amino acids. V was shortened by 0 bases and J by 10 bases, with 13 bases between the two germline ends.

J is TRBJ2-7 and V is TRBV9; 10 nucleotides align to TRBD2. This CDR3 has 15 residues. The germline V gene has CDR1 SGDLS and CDR2 YYNGEE. V lost 0 bases and J lost 3; bases outside the gene matches: 3. CDR3 protein: CASSVAASGSYEQYF. In DNA form, the CDR3 reads TGTGCCAGCAGCGTAGCGGCTAGCGGGAGCTACGAGCAGTACTTC.

The CDR3 here is CASSSVSGQKNTEAFF. The CDR3 DNA reads TGCGCCAGCAGCTCTGTTAGTGGACAGAAGAACACTGAAGCTTTCTTT. This sequence joins TRBV5-1 and TRBJ1-1, with TRBD1 as a possible D gene (6 bases). The CDR3 has 16 amino acids. The ends were cut back, 3 bases at V and 1 base at J, with 16 bases in the middle. Germline values: CDR1 SGHRS, CDR2 YFSETQ.

This clone was seen just once. CDR3 sequence: CASSSDIAGATDTQYF. The CDR3, as DNA: TGCGCCAGCAGCTCGGATATAGCGGGGGCCACAGATACGCAGTATTTT. The chain is built from TRBV5-1 and TRBJ2-3; TRBD2 matches at 9 bases. The ends lost 3 bases at V and 2 bases at J; junction bases unmatched: 7. The CDR3 sequence is 16 residues long. CDR1 and CDR2 from the germline V gene are SGHRS and YFSETQ.

V is TRBV24-1 and J is TRBJ2-5; 10 nucleotides agree with TRBD2. V lost 5 bases and J lost 5; bases outside the gene matches: 19. Germline CDR1 reads KGHDR; CDR2 reads SFDVKD. The CDR3 extends over 19 amino acids. The CDR3 sequence is CATSVPRDSPSGSWETQYF. The CDR3 region has the DNA TGTGCCACCAGTGTTCCCCGGGACAGCCCTAGCGGGAGTTGGGAGACCCAGTACTTC.

The table lists this clone with a few counts. This sequence joins TRBV7-9 and TRBJ1-4, with a weak D call TRBD1 (6 bases). This CDR3 comprises 15 residues. Deletions cut 5 bases from V and 8 bases from J, with 18 bases between. CDR1 and CDR2 from the germline V gene are SEHNR and FQNEAQ (reference sequence). This CDR3 reads CASSPHAPGEEKLFF. CDR3 bases: TGTGCCAGCAGCCCCCATGCCCCAGGGGAAGAAAAACTGTTTTTT.

The J gene is TRBJ2-3, the V gene TRBV29-1, with TRBD2 identical over 8 bases. The CDR3 runs to 15 residues. V dropped 2 bases and J dropped 2; count of bases not matched to a gene: 6. The V gene's germline CDR1 is SQVTM and CDR2 ANQGSEA. CDR3 sequence reads: CSVEQAGGNTDTQYF. The CDR3 DNA reads as TGCAGCGTTGAACAGGCGGGAGGTAACACAGATACGCAGTATTTT.

The chain couples TRBV29-1 to TRBJ2-5; 12 nucleotides align to TRBD2. This CDR3 is 13 amino acids long. The junction had 2 bases not matched to a gene; V was cut back by 7 bases and J by 2 bases. In germline, CDR1 is SQVTM, CDR2 ANQGSEA. The CDR3: CSGLAGVQETQYF. CDR3 DNA sequence: TGCAGCGGACTAGCGGGGGTACAAGAGACCCAGTACTTC.

The chain carries TRBV15 and TRBJ1-2; D not certain. This CDR3 spans 14 amino acids. Trimming shortened V by 1 base and J by 2 bases, and 8 bases separated the two germline ends. CDR1 LNHNV and CDR2 YYDKDF come from the germline V gene (reference sequence). The CDR3 DNA reads as TGTGCCACCAGCAGAGTACGCGGGAACTATGGCTACACCTTC. This sequence encodes CATSRVRGNYGYTF.

The gene calls are TRBV5-1 and TRBJ2-7, with a tentative D call TRBD2 (5 bases). Germline V gene sequence: CDR1 SGHRS, CDR2 YFSETQ. The CDR3 is 15 residues long. The germline V and J ends were trimmed by 0 bases and 0 bases, with 10 bases remaining between them. The CDR3 loop reads CASSLASGSSYEQYF. DNA of the CDR3: TGCGCCAGCAGCTTGGCGAGTGGGAGCTCCTACGAGCAGTACTTC.

The V and J genes are TRBV30 and TRBJ1-1, with D possibly matching TRBD1 (6 bases). The V end was cut by 5 bases, the J end by 1 base, with 8 bases between. In germline, CDR1 is GTSNPN, CDR2 SVGIG (reference sequence). The CDR3 has 12 amino acids. The CDR3 region has the DNA TGTGCCTGGGACAGGCCGAACACTGAAGCTTTCTTT. This translates into CAWDRPNTEAFF. Full variable domain (remainder filled in from reference TRBV30 and TRBJ1-1): SQTIHQWPATLVQPVGSPLSLECTVEGTSNPNLYWYRQAAGRGLQLLFYSVGIGQISSEVPQNLSASRPQDRQFILSSKKLLLSDSGFYLCAWDRPNTEAFFGQGTRLTVV.

V is TRBV7-8 and J is TRBJ2-1, with D unclear. CDR1 SGHVS and CDR2 FQNEAQ come from the germline V gene. Trimming shortened V by 10 bases and J by 3 bases, and 13 bases separated the two germline ends. The CDR3 consists of 13 residues. The CDR3 loop is CATNPTHYNEQFF. The CDR3, as DNA: TGTGCCACAAACCCGACTCACTACAATGAGCAGTTCTTC.

The V and J genes are TRBV5-1 and TRBJ1-2, with TRBD1 matching over 12 bases. Germline CDR1 and CDR2: SGHRS and YFSETQ. The V segment lost 3 bases and the J segment 7 bases; nucleotides outside the gene matches: 4. This CDR3 spans 14 amino acids. The CDR3 DNA follows: TGCGCCAGCAGCTCCCCGGGACAGGGGGCTGGCTACACCTTC. This codes for CASSSPGQGAGYTF.

V is TRBV5-8 and J is TRBJ2-3; TRBD1 matches 7 bases. Germline CDR1 is SGHTS and CDR2 is YDEGEE. The CDR3 spans 14 residues. J lost 1 base, V lost 5 bases, and 4 bases had no gene match. The CDR3 spells CASRITGGTDTQYF. CDR3 in DNA: TGTGCCAGCAGAATAACAGGGGGCACAGATACGCAGTATTTT.